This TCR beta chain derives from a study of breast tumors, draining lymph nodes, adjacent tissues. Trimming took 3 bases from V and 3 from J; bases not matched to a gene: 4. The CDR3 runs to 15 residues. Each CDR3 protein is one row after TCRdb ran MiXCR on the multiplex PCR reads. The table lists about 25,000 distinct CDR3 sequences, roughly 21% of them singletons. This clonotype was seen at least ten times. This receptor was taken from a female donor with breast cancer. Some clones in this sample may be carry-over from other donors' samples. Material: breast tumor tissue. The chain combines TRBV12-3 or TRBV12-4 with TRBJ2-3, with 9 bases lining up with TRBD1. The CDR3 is CASSLGQGGTDTQYF. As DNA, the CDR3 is TGTGCCAGCAGTTTGGGACAGGGTGGGACAGATACGCAGTATTTT.